Sequencing of this T cell receptor beta chain was carried out in a study of T-cell reconstitution after alpha-beta-depleted transplantation in children. Study-level findings and limits: TCRbeta diversity was high at day 60 in some patients (a result of surviving recipient T cells and thymic progenitors).

Library preparation (for TCRbeta) was performed with unique molecular identifiers. TCRdb re-analysed the PCR reads in MiXCR, keeping a single row per CDR3 protein. This table holds about 440,000 distinct CDR3 sequences, 43% found once. This CDR3 contains 14 residues. Trimming removed 2 bases from V and 7 bases from J, with 12 bases in between. The germline V gene has CDR1 MDHEN and CDR2 SYDVKM. As to this clonotype: Antigen specificity is unknown.

This receptor was identified in a girl aged 2-10 years with aplastic anemia, due to receive a stem cell transplant. The chain uses TRBV28 and TRBJ1-5; D is undetermined. Specimen: PBMCs, collected before TCRalphabeta/CD19-depleted stem cell transplant. CDR3 loop: CASSLGSEAQPQHF. The CDR3 bases are TGTGCCAGCAGTTTAGGGTCGGAGGCCCAGCCCCAGCATTTT.